This T cell receptor beta chain was sequenced during a study of shared clonotypes between healthy human individuals. Libraries were prepared by immunoSEQ multiplex PCR; TCRdb keeps only in-frame clonotypes and omits some of them. Among 2,500,000 or so clones, over 85% were seen once, and the ten largest hold about 0.38%. The CDR3 has 14 residues. V shed 5 bases and J shed 7 bases, with 18 bases lying between them. CDR1 and CDR2 (germline): SSHAT, FNYEAQ (reference sequence). The chain is built from TRBV7-7 and TRBJ2-7; TRBD1 or TRBD2 may be the D gene (5 bases each). The sequence came from a man in his late teens or twenties in good health. Some clones in this sample may be carry-over from other donors' samples. The sequenced sample consisted of naive CD4+ T cells from PBMCs. As for subset: CD45RA+ positively selected. The CDR3 is CASSISGPQSEQYF. Here the CDR3 DNA reads TGTGCCAGCAGCATCTCGGGACCGCAATCTGAGCAGTACTTC.